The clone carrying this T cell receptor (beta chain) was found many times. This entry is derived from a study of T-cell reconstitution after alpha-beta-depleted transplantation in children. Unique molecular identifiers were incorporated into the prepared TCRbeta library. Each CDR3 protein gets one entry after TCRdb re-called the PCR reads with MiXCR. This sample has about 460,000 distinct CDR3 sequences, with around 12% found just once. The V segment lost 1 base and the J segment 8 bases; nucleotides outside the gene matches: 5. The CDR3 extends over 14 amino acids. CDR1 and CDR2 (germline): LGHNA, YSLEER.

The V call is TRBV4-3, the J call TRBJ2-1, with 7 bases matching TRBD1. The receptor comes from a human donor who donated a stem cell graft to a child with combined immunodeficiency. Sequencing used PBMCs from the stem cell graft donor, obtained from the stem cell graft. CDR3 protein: CASSQGVGGDEQFF. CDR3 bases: TGCGCCAGCAGCCAAGGTGTAGGGGGCGATGAGCAGTTCTTC.